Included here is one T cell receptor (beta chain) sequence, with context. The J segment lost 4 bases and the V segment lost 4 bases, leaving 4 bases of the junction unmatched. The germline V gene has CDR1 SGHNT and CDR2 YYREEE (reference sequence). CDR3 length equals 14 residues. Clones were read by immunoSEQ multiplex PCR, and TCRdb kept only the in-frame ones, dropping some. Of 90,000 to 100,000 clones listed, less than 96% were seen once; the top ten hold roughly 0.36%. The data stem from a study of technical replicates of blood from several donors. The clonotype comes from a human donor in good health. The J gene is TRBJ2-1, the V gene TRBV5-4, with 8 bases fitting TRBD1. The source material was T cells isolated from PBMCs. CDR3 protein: CASSPTGVYNEQFF. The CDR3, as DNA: TGTGCCAGCAGCCCGACAGGGGTTTACAATGAGCAGTTCTTC.